Listed below are T cell receptor beta chains from one sample, sequenced in a study of blood T cell repertoires in COVID-19. The table came from immunoSEQ multiplex PCR; TCRdb's copy has only in-frame clones and leaves some out. The repertoire holds about 300,000 clones, with more than 80% as singletons. Specimen: peripheral blood. These TCRs come from a man aged 18 to 29 who had recovered from COVID-19. CDR3s include the opening cysteine and the closing phenylalanine or tryptophan. A D gene is named only where the DNA matches it firmly. Not every row has a clone size; where given, it reads once, few, many or a size class.

d_call | j_call | cdr3_length | clone_size | v_call | cdr3_nt | cdr3_aa
. | TRBJ2-3 | 12 | . | TRBV12-5 | TGTGCTAGTGGCCCGCGTGAAGATACGCAGTATTTT | CASGPREDTQYF
TRBD1 | TRBJ1-5 | 14 | once | TRBV25-1 | TGTGCCAGCAGTGCCACGGGACAGCTTCAGCCCCAGCATTTT | CASSATGQLQPQHF
. | TRBJ1-1 | 15 | . | TRBV4-1 | TGCGCCAGCAGCCCCGGAGAATGGATGAACACTGAAGCTTTCTTT | CASSPGEWMNTEAFF
. | TRBJ1-4 | 10 | once | TRBV20-1 | TGCAGTCCTTATAATGAAAAACTGTTTTTT | CSPYNEKLFF
. | TRBJ2-2 | 14 | . | TRBV10-3 | TGTGCCATCAGTGAGTCTTCGGACACCGGGGAGCTGTTTTTT | CAISESSDTGELFF
TRBD1 | TRBJ1-4 | 16 | once | TRBV27 | TGTGCCAGCAGGCCCTTTGGGACAGTAGGTAATGAAAAACTGTTTTTT | CASRPFGTVGNEKLFF
. | TRBJ1-1 | 11 | . | TRBV20-1 | TGCAGTGCTAGAAGCTGGGAGGAAGCTTTCTTT | CSARSWEEAFF
TRBD1 | TRBJ1-5 | 15 | . | TRBV11-2 | TGTGCCAGCAGCCTCGGGACAGGGTTGGATCAGCCCCAGCATTTT | CASSLGTGLDQPQHF
. | TRBJ1-1 | 12 | . | TRBV6-6 | TGTGCCAGCAGTTCTCCGGGCACTGAAGCTTTCTTT | CASSSPGTEAFF
TRBD1 | TRBJ2-1 | 16 | . | TRBV19 | TGTGCCAGTAGTATTTCGGACAGGAGCTCCTACAATGAGCAGTTCTTC | CASSISDRSSYNEQFF
. | TRBJ2-7 | 18 | . | TRBV4-3 | TGCGCCAGCAGCCAAGAAGTCGGAGGCAGGGGCTTCTCCTACGAGCAGTACTTC | CASSQEVGGRGFSYEQYF
. | TRBJ1-2 | 12 | few | TRBV3-1/TRBV3-2 | TGTGCCAGCAGCCGCGCCCGGGGGGGCTACACCTTC | CASSRARGGYTF
. | TRBJ2-7 | 13 | . | TRBV18 | TGTGCCAGCTCACCACCGCCGGGGTACGAGCAGTACTTC | CASSPPPGYEQYF
TRBD2 | TRBJ2-4 | 17 | . | TRBV10-1 | TGCGCCAGCAGTCCCGGGCGGGAGGGCCCTCGTGGAAACATTCAGTACTTC | CASSPGREGPRGNIQYF
. | TRBJ1-2 | 13 | . | TRBV18 | TGTGCCAGCTCACCGAGGGGAGGGGATGGCTACACCTTC | CASSPRGGDGYTF
. | TRBJ1-2 | 15 | . | TRBV3-1/TRBV3-2 | TGTGCCAGCAGCCAAGATTGGGACTTACCTTATGGCTACACCTTC | CASSQDWDLPYGYTF
TRBD1 | TRBJ1-6 | 16 | once | TRBV6-2/TRBV6-3 | TGTGCCAGCAGTTTTCCCCGACAGGGCTATAATTCACCCCTCCACTTT | CASSFPRQGYNSPLHF
. | TRBJ1-1 | 15 | . | TRBV27 | TGTGCCAGCAGCAACCAGGGCGCAGGTTCCACTGAAGCTTTCTTT | CASSNQGAGSTEAFF
. | TRBJ1-2 | 15 | . | TRBV10-3 | TGTGCCATCAGTGATCAGGGGAGAGAGTTAAGCGGCTACACCTTC | CAISDQGRELSGYTF
TRBD2 | TRBJ2-1 | 16 | . | TRBV18 | TGTGCCAGCTCACCACCTGGGACTAGCGGGTACAATGAGCAGTTCTTC | CASSPPGTSGYNEQFF
. | TRBJ2-7 | 13 | . | TRBV12-3/TRBV12-4 | TGTGCCAGCAGTTTACAGGTTTCCTACGAGCAGTACTTC | CASSLQVSYEQYF
. | TRBJ2-7 | 13 | . | TRBV5-6 | TGTGCCAGCAGCTTGCTTCCAGGGGGGGAGCAGTACTTC | CASSLLPGGEQYF
. | TRBJ2-1 | 13 | . | TRBV29-1 | TGCAGCGTTAAGCCGTGGACAGACAATGAGCAGTTCTTC | CSVKPWTDNEQFF
TRBD1 | TRBJ1-5 | 13 | . | TRBV6-5 | TGTGCCAGCAGCCTTGACAGGGGCCGAACCCAGCATTTT | CASSLDRGRTQHF
TRBD2 | TRBJ2-1 | 18 | . | TRBV15 | TGTGCCACCAGCAGATCCTTTTTGGGACTAGCGGGAGGCGGTGAGCAGTTCTTC | CATSRSFLGLAGGGEQFF
. | TRBJ1-1 | 13 | . | TRBV10-1 | TGCGCCAGCAGTGAGGCGGCGAACACTGAAGCTTTCTTT | CASSEAANTEAFF
TRBD1 | TRBJ2-7 | 14 | . | TRBV10-3 | TGTGCCATCAGTTCCACCGGGACAGCTCACGAGCAGTACTTC | CAISSTGTAHEQYF
. | TRBJ1-1 | 12 | . | TRBV19 | TGTGCCAGTAGTCTCTGGGGAGTCGAAGCTTTCTTT | CASSLWGVEAFF
TRBD2 | TRBJ2-7 | 14 | . | TRBV2 | TGTGCCAGCAGTGTACTAGCGGGAGGGTACGAGCAGTACTTC | CASSVLAGGYEQYF
. | TRBJ2-3 | 15 | . | TRBV7-6 | TGTGCCAGCAGCTTAGATTCCCAGGGCCTATTAACGCAGTATTTT | CASSLDSQGLLTQYF
TRBD2 | TRBJ2-2 | 15 | . | TRBV5-8 | TGTGCCAGCAGCCGGGGACTATACGCTAGCGGGGAGCTGTTTTTT | CASSRGLYASGELFF
. | TRBJ1-1 | 14 | . | TRBV5-1 | TGCGCCAGCAGCTTAGGGGCCGCGAACACTGAAGCTTTCTTT | CASSLGAANTEAFF
TRBD2 | TRBJ2-3 | 18 | . | TRBV2 | TGTGCCAGCAGGGGAGGGAAGCGGGGGGTACTTAGCACAGATACGCAGTATTTT | CASRGGKRGVLSTDTQYF
. | TRBJ1-1 | 12 | once | TRBV5-1 | TGCGCCAGCAGCTTGGCCAAGGGGGAAGCTTTCTTT | CASSLAKGEAFF
. | TRBJ1-5 | 14 | . | TRBV6-5 | TGTGCCAGCAGTTACCTGGCAGACAATCAGCCCCAGCATTTT | CASSYLADNQPQHF
TRBD1 | TRBJ1-1 | 17 | . | TRBV9 | TGTGCCAGCAGCGAACACCGATGGACAGGGGTAAACACTGAAGCTTTCTTT | CASSEHRWTGVNTEAFF
. | TRBJ2-1 | 16 | . | TRBV6-4 | TGTGCCAGCAGTGCTGTCGGCGGAGCTGGCTACAATGAGCAGTTCTTC | CASSAVGGAGYNEQFF
. | TRBJ2-2 | 14 | . | TRBV6-5 | TGTGCCAGCAGTTATTATGAGGGAACAGGGGAGCTGTTTTTT | CASSYYEGTGELFF
TRBD1 | TRBJ2-5 | 14 | . | TRBV11-2 | TGTGCCAGCAGCACCGACAGGGCTTCAGAGACCCAGTACTTC | CASSTDRASETQYF
. | TRBJ2-7 | 14 | . | TRBV3-1/TRBV3-2 | TGTGCCAGCAGCCAAGTGCCAGATTCCTACGAGCAGTACTTC | CASSQVPDSYEQYF
TRBD2 | TRBJ2-1 | 17 | . | TRBV6-2/TRBV6-3 | TGTGCCAGCAGTTCCCCTCCGGCGGGAGGAATTTACAATGAGCAGTTCTTC | CASSSPPAGGIYNEQFF
TRBD1 | TRBJ1-5 | 12 | . | TRBV5-1 | TGCGCCAGCAGCTTGGCCGGGACAGACCAGCATTTT | CASSLAGTDQHF
TRBD2 | TRBJ2-5 | 14 | once | TRBV19 | TGTGCCAGTAGTATAGCGGGGGGTCACGAGACCCAGTACTTC | CASSIAGGHETQYF
. | TRBJ1-1 | 12 | few | TRBV5-1 | TGCGCCAGCAGCTTCTACGACAGGGAAGCTTTCTTT | CASSFYDREAFF